Sequencing of this T cell receptor beta chain was carried out in a study of cytomegalovirus exposure and HLA in healthy donors. Findings and limits, study-wide: Earlier analysis looked at TCR beta V segments, and most were productive about 90% or about 30% of the time.

13 Jbeta primers and 60 Vbeta primers were used for the PCR. Sequencing was performed with immunoSEQ multiplex PCR; in TCRdb, only in-frame clones are kept and a portion is missing. The profile shows 130,000 to 150,000 clones, just under 75% of them singletons. Of note for this clone: The antigen remains unidentified.

The CDR3 sequence is 15 residues long. V lost 3 bases and J lost 6; bases outside the gene matches: 5. Germline V lookup: CDR1 KGHSH, CDR2 LQKENI. This sequence originates from a woman in her late teens or twenties in good health and CMV-seronegative. What was sequenced was PBMCs. The chain uses TRBV18 and TRBJ2-2, with 9 bases lining up with TRBD1. DNA of the CDR3: TGTGCCAGCTCACCCTCGGGACAGGGATCCGGGGAGCTGTTTTTT. It codes for CASSPSGQGSGELFF.